This TCR beta chain appears in the sequencing data of a study of blood T cell repertoires in COVID-19. A single count supports this clone. Assay: immunoSEQ multiplex PCR; the TCRdb copy retains only in-frame clones and omits some. The table lists approximately 140,000 clones, roughly 76% of them singletons, with around 13% in the top ten. V lost 6 bases and J 1 base, leaving 12 bases between the germline ends. Germline assignment: CDR1 SGHTA and CDR2 FQGNSA. CDR3 length: 14 amino acids. The chain joins TRBV7-2 to TRBJ1-2; tentative D call: TRBD1 (6 bases). The TCR comes from a man older than 75 with acute or convalescent COVID-19. Sequencing was performed on peripheral blood. The CDR3 loop is CASSQDSLNYGYTF. DNA of the CDR3: TGTGCCAGCAGTCAGGACAGTCTTAACTATGGCTACACCTTC.